Below, 2 T cell receptor beta chains from the same sample are listed, as sequenced in a study of regulatory T cells in long-lasting Graves disease. Time point noted: newly diagnosed GD, antithyroid drugs for less than 3 months. The TCR library was made from RNA that had been extracted from PBMCs in TRIzol. Construction of the TCR beta libraries employed iRepertoire HTBI primers in conjunction with Arm-PCR of CDR3 regions. TCRdb analysed the multiplex PCR reads with MiXCR anew, one entry per CDR3 protein. Of around 500,000 distinct CDR3 sequences listed, about 16% are singletons. These data were likewise used in another study, on T cells in Graves' hyperthyroidism and ophthalmopathy.

The specimen comprised peripheral blood mononuclear cells (PBMCs), sampled at new diagnosis, from a patient treated with antithyroid drugs. The receptors originated from a woman aged 35-65 years with Graves disease.

This clonotype has a count of ten or more. The chain recombines TRBV20-1 with TRBJ2-7; 9 nucleotides align to TRBD2. The CDR3 is 13 amino acids. V shed 3 bases and J 3 bases; nucleotides not matched to a gene: 3. From germline, CDR1 is DFQATT and CDR2 SNEGSKA (reference sequence). CDR3 in amino acids: CSARGRGGYEQYF. DNA for the CDR3: TGCAGTGCTAGGGGGCGGGGGGGCTACGAGCAGTACTTC.

This clonotype was counted a few times. The chain has TRBV20-1 and TRBJ2-1, with 9 bases identical to TRBD2. The CDR3 is 14 residues long. The germline V gene has CDR1 DFQATT and CDR2 SNEGSKA (reference sequence). V was pared by 1 base and J by 5 bases, with 3 bases of the junction left unmatched. Here the CDR3 DNA reads TGCAGTGCTAGAGCACTAGCGGGTCACAATGAGCAGTTCTTC. This codes for CSARALAGHNEQFF.